These 14 T cell receptor beta chains originate from one sample sequenced in a study of response to subunit inactivated influenza vaccine (dated by TCRdb to the late 2010s). The receptor library was made with RT-PCR. The reads were generated on an Illumina HiSeq 2500. TCRdb cleaned the public reads at Q25 with fastp, built clones with MiXCR and kept in-frame beta chains. Identical CDR3 proteins give one entry, which carries the most common genes and DNA. The sample has hundreds of thousands of distinct CDR3 sequences on record, approximately 12% of them singletons. The ten largest clones add up to roughly 10% of the sample. This sample comprised PBMCs from blood, obtained on the day of vaccination. Receptor source: a man aged 45 to 65 who received an inactivated influenza vaccine. Donor details come from another sample of the same person, matched by shared clones.

The V call is TRBV10-3, the J call TRBJ2-7; D is perhaps TRBD2 (5 bases). This CDR3 is built from 12 residues. V lost 10 bases, J lost 5 bases, and 15 bases lay in between. In germline, CDR1 is ENHRY, CDR2 SYGVKD. The CDR3 region is CANRGSGDEQYF. The CDR3 DNA reads as TGTGCCAACCGTGGGTCCGGGGACGAGCAGTACTTC.

This clonotype was counted between two and nine times. J is TRBJ2-7 and V is TRBV6-2 or TRBV6-3, with D perhaps TRBD1 (5 bases). The V and J ends lost 0 bases and 4 bases respectively, with 22 bases between them. Looked up from germline, CDR1 is MNHEY and CDR2 is SVGEGT. The CDR3 consists of 18 residues. Written as DNA, the CDR3 is TGTGCCAGCAGTTACTCGCTACATCAGGGAATCCTCTCTTACGAGCAGTACTTC. Its translation: CASSYSLHQGILSYEQYF.

There are many counts of this clonotype. This sequence joins TRBV12-3 or TRBV12-4 and TRBJ2-2, with D maybe TRBD1 (5 bases). The CDR3 is made up of 17 amino acids. V was cut by 6 bases and J by 4 bases, with 21 bases left in between. CDR3 residues: CASRTTTAIRGTGELFF. The CDR3 region has the DNA TGTGCCAGCAGGACGACGACCGCTATTAGGGGCACCGGGGAGCTGTTTTTT.

This clonotype was counted only a few times. The chain links TRBV4-1 to TRBJ1-5; D unclear. The length of the CDR3 is 15 residues. CDR1 MGHRA and CDR2 YSYEKL come from the germline V gene. V was cut by 2 bases and J by 6 bases, with 14 bases left in between. CDR3 nucleotide sequence: TGCGCCAGCAGCCAAAGTATTAGCAGGAGTCAGCCCCAGCATTTT. Amino acid sequence: CASSQSISRSQPQHF.

Comment on this clonotype: At one boundary the junction diverges from the germline segment, which might be a read error. J is TRBJ2-7 and V is TRBV20-1; D unresolved. Germline V gives CDR1 DFQATT, CDR2 SNEGSKA (reference sequence). CDR3 size: 16 residues. The CDR3 sequence: CCARSPGNLGVYEQYF. The DNA for the CDR3 is TGCTGTGCTAGATCACCTGGTAACCTTGGGGTCTACGAGCAGTACTTC.

The chain recombines TRBV2 with TRBJ2-1; a possible D gene is TRBD1 (6 bases). The germline V and J ends were trimmed by 5 bases and 4 bases, with 18 bases remaining between them. Per the germline V gene, CDR1 is SNHLY and CDR2 is FYNNEI. The CDR3 is made up of 16 amino acids. CDR3 in DNA: TGTGCCAGCAGTTCTAGGTGGCGGCAGGGGTACAATGAGCAGTTCTTC. This sequence encodes CASSSRWRQGYNEQFF.

The chain has TRBV5-5 and TRBJ2-7; D is uncertain. This CDR3 spans 15 amino acids. Trimming removed 0 bases at V and 4 bases at J, with 14 bases between. In germline, CDR1 is SGHKS, CDR2 YYEKEE (reference sequence). The CDR3 nucleotides read TGTGCCAGCAGCTTGGGGGATGGGTATCGATACGAGCAGTACTTC. Amino acids: CASSLGDGYRYEQYF.

This clonotype was seen at least ten times. V is TRBV29-1 and J is TRBJ2-5; D gene ambiguous. V shed 4 bases and J shed 6 bases, with 15 bases lying between them. Per germline, CDR1 SQVTM and CDR2 ANQGSEA. This CDR3 has 13 residues. For the CDR3, the DNA is TGCAGCGTTGCAGGCCGCCAGATGAAGACCCAGTACTTC. Amino acid sequence: CSVAGRQMKTQYF.

This clonotype was picked up many times. The chain uses TRBV20-1 and TRBJ1-2; tentative D call: TRBD1 (5 bases). The V gene lost 3 bases and the J gene lost 4 bases, with 18 bases spanning the gap. CDR3 length: 15 residues. Germline CDR1 reads DFQATT; CDR2 reads SNEGSKA (reference sequence). CDR3 coding DNA: TGCAGTGCTAGGGAATCCTCCGGAACAGGCTATGGCTACACCTTC. It is translated as CSARESSGTGYGYTF.

This clonotype was counted a few times. The chain is built from TRBV4-2 and TRBJ2-4; D is uncertain. The CDR3 contains 16 residues. Between the trimmed V and J ends, which lost 0 bases and 1 base, there was a span of 10 bases. Germline CDR1 LGHNA, CDR2 YNFKEQ. For the CDR3, the DNA is TGTGCCAGCAGCCAAGATATTTTTGGGGCCAAAAACATTCAGTACTTC. It is translated as CASSQDIFGAKNIQYF.

This sequence joins TRBV4-2 and TRBJ2-7; possibly TRBD1 for D (5 bases). The germline gives CDR1 LGHNA, CDR2 YNFKEQ. V was cut by 1 base and J by 4 bases, with 11 bases left in between. CDR3 size: 14 residues. The CDR3 DNA is TGTGCCAGCAGCCAAGTAGGGGCACTTTACGAGCAGTACTTC. Residues: CASSQVGALYEQYF.

This clonotype has more than one count but fewer than ten. The chain has TRBV9 and TRBJ2-3; D remains unclear. V gave up 3 bases and J gave up 2 bases, with 4 bases separating them. The CDR3 spans 12 residues. Germline V gene lookup returns CDR1 SGDLS and CDR2 YYNGEE. The DNA of the CDR3 is TGTGCCAGCAGCGCATACACAGATACGCAGTATTTT. Translation: CASSAYTDTQYF.

Only a few counts were recorded for this clonotype. V gene TRBV28 combines with J gene TRBJ1-1, with 10 bases matching TRBD1. This CDR3 has 14 amino acids. CDR1 is MDHEN, CDR2 SYDVKM, per germline. With V trimmed by 5 bases and J by 4 bases, 4 bases remained unmatched. This CDR3 reads CASSGQGVGTEAFF. The CDR3 DNA reads as TGTGCCAGCAGTGGACAGGGGGTGGGCACTGAAGCTTTCTTT.

This clonotype was counted a few times. This chain links TRBV10-3 with TRBJ2-1, with D perhaps TRBD2 (6 bases). The CDR3 contains 13 residues. Looked up from germline, CDR1 is ENHRY and CDR2 is SYGVKD. V lost 11 bases, J lost 7 bases, and 18 bases lay in between. The CDR3, as DNA: TGTGCCTTAGCGTCGGGACTTACGAATGAGCAGTTCTTC. Its protein is CALASGLTNEQFF.